This T cell receptor (beta chain) came from a study of blood T cell repertoires in COVID-19. Study at large: Acute-phase and convalescent COVID-19 samples originated in the United States, Italy and Spain.

CDR3 size: 15 residues. Germline CDR1 is LGHDT and CDR2 is YNNKEL (reference sequence). V was trimmed by 0 bases and J by 3 bases, leaving 12 bases between them. In the original workflow: Nucleated cell counts were estimated from reference gene primer amplification. Repertoires were generated with immunoSEQ multiplex PCR, while TCRdb's copy carries only in-frame clones and drops some. V and J calls plus clone size are reproduced from that table; the DNA served to infer D and trimming. The repertoire consists of about 250,000 clones, with around four fifths occurring once and the leading ten covering approximately 5.4%.

Sequenced material: peripheral blood. The gene calls are TRBV3-1 (or the pseudogene TRBV3-2) and TRBJ2-7; D possibly corresponds to TRBD2 (5 bases). The source is an elderly man with acute or convalescent COVID-19. The chain's CDR3 is CASSQEQIEGYEQYF. CDR3 sequence (DNA): TGTGCCAGCAGCCAAGAACAAATTGAGGGCTACGAGCAGTACTTC.